The TCR beta chain under discussion was sequenced for a study of cytomegalovirus exposure and HLA in healthy donors. Donors were drawn from the roughly 120-subject validation cohort, separate from the roughly 700-subject first cohort. Assay: immunoSEQ multiplex PCR; the TCRdb copy retains only in-frame clones and omits some. The repertoire holds some 130,000 clones, with 86% as singletons. CDR3 size: 13 residues. The germline V gene encodes CDR1 MNHEY and CDR2 SMNVEV (reference sequence). V was trimmed by 6 bases and J by 3 bases, leaving 11 bases between them. This clone was observed once. The TCR sequence derives from a man between 18 and 29 years old in good health and CMV-seronegative. The sample taken for sequencing was PBMCs. The chain joins TRBV27 to TRBJ1-1, with D possibly TRBD1 on 5 matching bases. The CDR3 region has the DNA TGTGCCAGCAGACGGGGGGAAGACACTGAAGCTTTCTTT. This codes for CASRRGEDTEAFF.